This T cell receptor (beta chain) was documented in a study of T cells after yellow fever vaccination. Remarks on this clonotype: Its antigen is as yet unknown.

CDR3 length: 13 amino acids. J lost 7 bases, V lost 6 bases, and 8 bases had no gene match. Germline values: CDR1 DFQATT, CDR2 SNEGSKA (reference sequence). Broader study findings: Abundant clonotypes from the bulk population could get into FACS-sorted repertoires as contaminants.

One entry per CDR3 protein results from TCRdb running MiXCR on the 5' RACE reads. The table lists almost 600,000 distinct CDR3 sequences, roughly 14% of them singletons, with 11% to 15% in the top ten. The specimen comprised PBMCs, sampled on the day of the yellow fever booster vaccination. The TCR comes from a man aged 30-40 years who received the YFV17D yellow fever vaccine. The chain joins TRBV20-1 to TRBJ2-1; 8 bases are a match to TRBD2. The CDR3 nucleotides read TGCAGTGCCTCCAGCGGGAGAAGGAATGAGCAGTTCTTC. This gives the protein CSASSGRRNEQFF.